The rows below give T cell receptor beta chains drawn from one sample of a study of regulatory T cells in long-lasting Graves disease. TCRdb reprocessed the multiplex PCR reads via MiXCR and lists one record per CDR3 protein. The data hold about 470,000 distinct CDR3 sequences, with about 22% observed a single time. The input for sequencing was peripheral blood mononuclear cells (PBMCs), taken when the disease was refractory, from a patient treated with antithyroid drugs. Source of these receptors: a female donor with Graves disease. Each CDR3 is given without its conserved first and last residue. Size is omitted from some rows. Given values are once, few, many or a class for expanded clones.

cdr3_aa clone_size j_call v_call
ASSLWREDQPQH many TRBJ1-5 TRBV28
ASSLGGGTSSEQY many TRBJ2-7 TRBV5-1
ASSLEHSLYEQY many TRBJ2-7 TRBV11-2
ASSLTNERPDNEQF few TRBJ2-1 TRBV7-3
SVTGAVSYEQY many TRBJ2-7 TRBV29-1
SVVSSRNYGYT few TRBJ1-2 TRBV29-1
ASGKGQWSYEQY many TRBJ2-7 TRBV6-1
AWNRRNSPLH - TRBJ1-6 TRBV30
ASTPGGGAGAGNEQF - TRBJ2-1 TRBV13
ASSYHAGSDSPLH - TRBJ1-6 TRBV27
ASSIGKNTEAF - TRBJ1-1 TRBV10-1
ASSPGQGPPYEQY - TRBJ2-7 TRBV6-2/TRBV6-3
ASSAEEGTLRGEQY - TRBJ2-7 TRBV9
ASSLTREAETQY - TRBJ2-5 TRBV5-1
ASSIRQVYFSGVGYEQY many TRBJ2-7 TRBV27
ASGQTYGYT many TRBJ1-2 TRBV28
ASSRLRRGQGWELNQPQH - TRBJ1-5 TRBV7-8
ATSRVAGLNTEAF - TRBJ1-1 TRBV15
ASSRGPEQY - TRBJ2-7 TRBV7-9
ASSQGTRVGGYT many TRBJ1-2 TRBV3-1
ASSYRTGWNTEAF many TRBJ1-1 TRBV5-6
ASSQGLGYEQY - TRBJ2-7 TRBV14
ASSQAPPGGNTEAF - TRBJ1-1 TRBV3-1
ASRQGRDTGELF - TRBJ2-2 TRBV19
ASSLGLAGGPRDEQY many TRBJ2-7 TRBV7-2
ASSSYPPGQGNDSPLH - TRBJ1-6 TRBV27
ASSEWSTYEQY few TRBJ2-7 TRBV25-1
ASSYYNEQF few TRBJ2-1 TRBV11-2
ASSYRPGREGQLNQPQH - TRBJ1-5 TRBV6-2/TRBV6-3